The 2 T cell receptor beta chains reported below all come from one sample, sequenced in a study of PD-L1 blockade in urothelial cancer. Time point meaning: pretreatment peripheral blood. TCRdb's table, derived via immunoSEQ multiplex PCR, lists solely in-frame clones and lacks some. The sample has 90,000 or so clones; around 89% are singletons. The sample was PBMCs, taken around atezolizumab (anti-PD-L1) treatment. These receptors were collected from a woman older than 75 with urothelial cancer.

The rearrangement uses TRBV11-2 and TRBJ2-7; TRBD1 matches 8 bases. CDR3 size: 14 residues. With 5 bases clipped from V and 4 bases from J, the junction kept 7 bases outside the gene matches. Germline assignment: CDR1 SGHAT and CDR2 FQNNGV. The DNA for the CDR3 is TGTGCCAGCAGCCCTCCCGGGACAGGATACGAGCAGTACTTC. This translates into CASSPPGTGYEQYF.

The chain recombines TRBV4-1 with TRBJ2-1, with unresolved D. V lost 5 bases to trimming and J lost 1 base, with 6 bases between them. Germline-derived CDR1 and CDR2 are MGHRA and YSYEKL. The CDR3 runs to 13 residues. CDR3 in amino acids: CASSTVSYNEQFF. The CDR3 DNA reads as TGCGCCAGCAGCACAGTATCCTACAATGAGCAGTTCTTC.